This TCR beta chain originates from a study of T cells in Graves' hyperthyroidism and ophthalmopathy. Overall study results and limits: The blood repertoire included most of the expanded thyroid clonotypes above 0.001.

V was cut by 0 bases and J by 7 bases, with 13 bases left in between. Germline V gene sequence: CDR1 SQVTM, CDR2 ANQGSEA. The CDR3 loop spans 14 amino acids. Diagnosis of hyperthyroidism was new in patients aged 18 to 65, and its duration was under 2 months. Clinical symptoms, serum thyroxine, TRAb, thyroid ultrasound and orbital computed tomography informed diagnoses. RNA transcripts yielded amplified TCR beta CDR3 regions. In the first-round RT-PCR of the TCR CDR3, the HTBI primer set was used. TCRdb fed the multiplex PCR reads into MiXCR, producing one record per CDR3 protein. This table has about 340,000 distinct CDR3 sequences, 15% to 20% appearing once. Regarding this clonotype: No antigen is known for it.

The receptor was isolated from a woman aged 45 to 65 with Graves' hyperthyroidism. V usage is TRBV29-1 and J usage is TRBJ2-4; tentative D call: TRBD1 (5 bases). Sequenced material: blood. The DNA of the CDR3 is TGCAGCGTTGAAGATACGGGCAAGGGGAACATTCAGTACTTC. Residues: CSVEDTGKGNIQYF.